This T cell receptor (beta chain) was retrieved from a study of T cell responses to AZD1222 COVID-19 vaccine. Study-level points and caveats: Clonal diversity was possibly underestimated, and white British individuals and females predominated among donors. Sampling captured repertoires only after the peak T cell response. Spike-specific TCRs gained breadth and depth after people received two AZD1222 doses.

Of note for this clone: Its antigen is undetermined.

The germline gives CDR1 KGHSH, CDR2 LQKENI. J was trimmed by 0 bases and V by 2 bases; bases with no gene match: 3. The CDR3 runs 15 residues. Using immunoSEQ multiplex PCR, the repertoire was profiled, and TCRdb retains in-frame clones only, with some absent. The top ten hold less than 6% of the sample, which has 95,000 to 110,000 clones, 87% seen once. Second-dose recipients at about 4 or about 12 weeks were treated as one pooled group. Sequenced here: peripheral blood, sampled 28 days after the second AZD1222 dose. The receptor was derived from an adult who received the AZD1222 COVID-19 vaccine. This chain joins TRBV18 and TRBJ1-2; 7 positions agree with TRBD1. The CDR3, as DNA: TGTGCCAGCTCACCAGGGACAGACGCTAACTATGGCTACACCTTC. This codes for CASSPGTDANYGYTF.